This T cell receptor (beta chain) was obtained from a study of OX40 agonist ivuxolimab in advanced cancers. At the level of the whole study: Ivuxolimab was a fully human IgG2 agonistic monoclonal antibody targeting the costimulatory receptor OX40 (CD134). Intravenous ivuxolimab was administered to patients every 2 weeks at six dose levels: 0.01, 0.1, 0.3, 1.5, 3 and 10 mg/kg. Of the approximately 50 dose-escalation patients, hepatocellular carcinoma was present in around 19, melanoma in approximately 15, renal cell carcinoma in 9 and head and neck cancer in 9. In the dose-escalation cohort, approximately 80% of patients were male, and the mean age was around 60 years with a range of roughly 20 to 80. Prior anti-PD-1, anti-PD-L1 or anti-CTLA-4 therapy was permitted, and checkpoint inhibitors had been received by less than 45% of dose-escalation patients. Partial responses occurred in three dose-escalation patients, of whom one had hepatocellular carcinoma and two had cutaneous melanoma. The point of sequencing TCRbeta in the periphery was to test whether ivuxolimab changed TCR sequence diversity and drove clonal T-cell expansion. The paper reports the monotherapy dose-escalation portion (N = 52 patients) of the phase I ivuxolimab trial.

For sequencing of the TCRbeta CDR3 region, genomic DNA was extracted from the sorted cells. The immunoSEQ Assay was used for sequencing of TCRbeta CDR3 regions. The table was pulled from immuneACCESS by TCRdb, which kept in-frame rearrangements only. Such tables lose some clones; where checked, under half of the loss comes from unresolved V genes, and the rest has no known cause. A total of some 45,000 clones appear in this sample, 75% to 80% of them only once. 7.9% of the sample is in the top ten clones. Patients with autoimmune disease history or receiving systemic immunosuppression were excluded from the trial. In every dose cohort, peripheral blood was drawn for TCR sequencing at baseline, cycle 4 day 1, and cycle 7 day 1. Samples came from an open-label, multicenter, first-in-human phase I dose-escalation trial of ivuxolimab. Adults with locally advanced or metastatic melanoma, renal cell carcinoma, hepatocellular carcinoma or head and neck squamous cell carcinoma were enrolled in the trial. CD4+ and CD8+ T cells were sorted separately from peripheral blood before TCR sequencing.

Here is what the overall study found, with its caveats: At doses of 0.1 to 3.0 mg/kg, clonal expansion of both CD4+ and CD8+ T cells in blood was seen between baseline and week 6. On average, CD8+ T cells showed more expanded clones than CD4+ T cells after ivuxolimab. The antigen specificity of the peripheral T cells that underwent clonal expansion was not determined. In the 0.1-3.0 mg/kg groups, partial responders had among the lowest normalized peripheral clonal expansion, particularly in CD8+ T cells. Low levels of normalized T-cell clonal expansion were also seen in some patients who did not respond.

Note on this clone: Its antigen target is currently unknown. Base quality data are lacking; no much larger clone is found one base away.

V and J lose 1 base and 4 bases, and a span of 10 bases separates them. From cysteine to phenylalanine, the CDR3 is 14 amino acids long. Of all the DNA, just the CDR3 is kept, 42 bases in frame from base 1. CDR1 and CDR2, per the germline V gene (reference sequence), are PRHDT and FYEKMQ. Specimen: CD4+ or CD8+ T cells sorted from blood, collected in a trial of the OX40 agonist ivuxolimab. The chain is encoded by TRBV13 joined to TRBJ2-5; the D segment may tentatively be TRBD1 or TRBD2, each giving 5 matched bases. The TCR originated in an adult with an advanced solid tumor such as melanoma, head and neck, liver or kidney cancer. Read as DNA, the sequence is TGTGCCAGCAGCTTAGATGGGGGTTTAGAGACCCAGTACTTC. It encodes CASSLDGGLETQYF.